Given below is one T cell receptor beta chain in context. This CDR3 is built from 16 residues. Germline V lookup: CDR1 MGHRA, CDR2 YSYEKL. Trimming stripped 1 base from V and 2 bases from J, with 14 bases between. In the study's own analysis: Because ImmunoSEQ provided only junction sequences with no quality scores, the filtering differed. The data were produced by immunoSEQ multiplex PCR, yet TCRdb's version contains in-frame clones alone and is incomplete. Clone size and the V and J calls come from that table; the DNA yielded D and trimming. The table records about half a million clones, around 73% of them present only once. This sample was included in a study of shared clonotypes between healthy human individuals.

This chain connects TRBV4-1 to TRBJ2-5, with D uncertain. Sequenced material: PBMCs. This clonotype was obtained from a woman aged 40 to 49 in good health. Some clones in this sample may be carry-over from other donors' samples. CDR3 loop: CASSQVPSLGQETQYF. DNA for the CDR3: TGCGCCAGCAGCCAAGTCCCTTCTCTGGGACAAGAGACCCAGTACTTC.